The T cell receptor beta chain under discussion was sequenced for a study of blood T cell repertoires in COVID-19 (dated by TCRdb to 2020 to 2022). For the wider study: ImmuneRACE Cohort 3 recovered participants were defined by two consecutive negative NP/OP PCR tests, healthcare professional clearance, or symptom resolution. Deeply sampled blood TCRbeta repertoires from subjects exposed to, actively infected with, or recovered from COVID-19 were included in the dataset. Where available, HLA class I and class II types were taken from metadata supplied by the sample provider and were not determined by assay-based typing. The collaborator samples originated in the United States, Italy and Spain and spanned the acute and convalescent phases of COVID-19. The repertoires were released in a freely available public database intended as a resource for research on the immune response to SARS-CoV-2. Samples came from the ongoing ImmuneRACE study (first 160 participants) plus 1,254 subjects from 6 global collaborators. The prospective study material was composed of cDNA or gDNA derived from T cells, B-cell-depleted T cells, or PBMCs. Nearly every sample came with metadata listing a de-identified subject ID, COVID-19 status, age in years and sex.

About this clone: The target of this receptor is not known. No base quality values were provided; no much bigger clone lies one nucleotide off.

Enrolling through a virtual design, the prospective study's participants ranged in age from roughly 18 to 90 years and lived across about two dozen United States geographic areas. In the prospective study, participants were assigned to cohorts based on the clinical history participants reported in a screening survey and a study questionnaire. In the prospective study, whole blood, serum and a nasopharyngeal or oropharyngeal swab were collected from each participant by mobile phlebotomists. Over a roughly 2-month period, participants in the prospective study had the option of providing additional blood draws and questionnaires. Blood samples from the prospective study were shipped frozen or at room temperature prior to DNA extraction. Taken from the germline V gene, the CDR1 and CDR2 loops are KGHSH and LQKENI. From the cysteine up to the phenylalanine, the CDR3 has a length of 19 residues. Only the CDR3 DNA is retained, 57 bases long and in frame from the first base. V has 2 bases trimmed and J has 0 bases trimmed; junction bases matching no gene number 12.

TCRbeta CDR3 regions were amplified from genomic DNA by means of the immunoSEQ Assay, a bias-controlled multiplex PCR. From the authors' description of their analysis: Within the assay, amplification of reference gene primers was used to estimate how many nucleated cells each sample contained. To quantify the absolute abundance of each unique TCRbeta CDR3 rearrangement, sequence reads were collapsed and filtered. For each sample, productive Simpson clonality was calculated by taking the square root of Simpson's diversity index across productive rearrangements. TCRdb obtained this table from immuneACCESS and retained in-frame rearrangements with V and J assigned. These tables miss some clones; where compared with another copy, unresolved V genes account for less than half of the shortfall, and the remainder is unexplained. V and J calls and clone size are as listed in that table; D and trimming were resolved from the DNA. Counted in this sample were about 210,000 clones; roughly 84% of them appeared once. 7% to 9% of the sample is in the top ten clones.

The paper's findings and limits, for the study overall: The quantity of clinical and demographic metadata differed by source and by participant and was supplied without curation.

This sequence uses TRBV18 and TRBJ2-2, with TRBD1 matching 7 junction bases. Sequencing input: PBMCs or T cells enriched from blood (not recorded which). The receptor comes from a man between 25 and 39 years old in a cohort exposed to, infected with or recovered from COVID-19 (not recorded which). Here is the DNA: TGTGCCAGCTCACCAAACGAACAGGGGAGACACGCGAACACCGGGGAGCTGTTTTTT. This encodes CASSPNEQGRHANTGELFF.